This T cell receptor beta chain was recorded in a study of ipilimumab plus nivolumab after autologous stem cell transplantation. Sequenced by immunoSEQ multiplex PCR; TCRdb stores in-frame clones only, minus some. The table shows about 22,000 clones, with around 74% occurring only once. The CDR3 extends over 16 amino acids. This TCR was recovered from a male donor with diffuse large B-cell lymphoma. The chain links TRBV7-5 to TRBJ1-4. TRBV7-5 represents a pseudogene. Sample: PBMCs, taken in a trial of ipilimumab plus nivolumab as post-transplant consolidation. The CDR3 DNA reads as TGTGCCAGCAGCTCCTCGCGAGGGGGGTTTTTCGAAAAACTGTTTTTT. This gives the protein CASSSSRGGFFEKLFF.